The source of this TCR beta chain is a study of blood T cell repertoires in COVID-19. The CDR3 has 14 residues. Trimming removed 2 bases at V and 7 bases at J, with 14 bases between. The germline CDR1 and CDR2 sequences are MNHEY and SVGEGT. The repertoire was sequenced with immunoSEQ multiplex PCR; TCRdb's copy has only in-frame clones and lacks some. Found here are under 150,000 clones, around 84% of them singletons; the top ten hold approximately 12%. The chain employs TRBV6-2 or TRBV6-3 and TRBJ1-2; D not resolved. Sequencing was done on a sample of peripheral blood. This receptor was obtained from a man in his 60s with active or convalescent COVID-19. CDR3 nucleotides: TGTGCCAGCAGTTACCTTTTTCGGGGTGGTGGCTACACCTTC. Its translation: CASSYLFRGGGYTF.